The 21 T cell receptor beta chains below come from one sample, sequenced in a study of regulatory T cells in long-lasting Graves disease. Arm-PCR of CDR3 regions with iRepertoire HTBI primers generated TCR beta libraries. One entry per CDR3 protein, called by TCRdb with MiXCR from the multiplex PCR reads. This repertoire shows 350,000 to 500,000 distinct CDR3 sequences, approximately 14% found once; its top ten account for over 15%. Specified time point: newly diagnosed GD, antithyroid drugs for less than 3 months. RNA from PBMCs was the source of the TCR library. These data also featured in a second study, about T cells in Graves' hyperthyroidism and ophthalmopathy.

The sample in question was peripheral blood mononuclear cells (PBMCs), obtained at new diagnosis, from a patient treated with antithyroid drugs. These receptors came from a woman between 50 and 59 years old with Graves disease.

This clonotype has more than one count but fewer than ten. The V gene is TRBV19, the J gene TRBJ1-5; the match to TRBD1 covers 9 bases. The CDR3 covers 16 residues. In germline, CDR1 is LNHDA, CDR2 SQIVND (reference sequence). J gave up 1 base and V 1 base, and 2 bases lay outside the gene matches. For the CDR3, the DNA is TGTGCCAGTAGTATAGGGACAGGGGACAGCAATCAGCCCCAGCATTTT. Protein sequence: CASSIGTGDSNQPQHF.

J is TRBJ2-7 and V is TRBV3-1; 7 bases are shared with TRBD1. This CDR3 comprises 16 residues. The V and J ends lost 4 bases and 0 bases, in that order; junction bases with no gene match: 9. In germline, CDR1 is LGHDT, CDR2 YNNKEL (reference sequence). As DNA, the CDR3 is TGTGCCAGCAGCCGGGGTACAGGGGATTACTCCTACGAGCAGTACTTC. This translates into CASSRGTGDYSYEQYF.

Only a few counts were recorded for this clonotype. CDR3 DNA: TGTGCCAGCAGCGTAAGCCAGGGACCGCAGTATTTT. Translating it yields CASSVSQGPQYF. This sequence joins TRBV9 and TRBJ2-3; D is tentatively TRBD1 or TRBD2 (5 bases each). Trimming left V 1 base short and J 10 bases short, with 10 bases between. The CDR3 has 12 residues. Germline V gene lookup returns CDR1 SGDLS and CDR2 YYNGEE. The whole variable domain, filled in from reference TRBV9 and TRBJ2-3, reads DSGVTQTPKHLITATGQRVTLRCSPRSGDLSVYWYQQSLDQGLQFLIQYYNGEERAKGNILERFSAQQFPDLHSELNLSSLELGDSALYFCASSVSQGPQYFGPGTRLTVL.

V is TRBV5-6 and J is TRBJ2-2; D gene uncertain. The V end lost 4 bases, the J end lost 5 bases, and 18 bases lay between the germline ends. CDR3 length equals 16 residues. Germline V gene lookup returns CDR1 SGHDT and CDR2 YYEEEE. CDR3 nucleotides: TGTGCCAGCAGCCTGCCCCGGAGTGGGGTGACCGGGGAGCTGTTTTTT. Its protein product is CASSLPRSGVTGELFF.

This clonotype was seen ten or more times. The CDR3 loop reads CASSLDVRGGYTQYF. The CDR3 DNA follows: TGTGCCAGCAGTTTAGATGTCAGGGGGGGATATACGCAGTATTTT. This rearrangement joins TRBV28 to TRBJ2-3; D is tentatively TRBD1 or TRBD2 (7 bases each). The V gene lost 2 bases and the J gene lost 7 bases, with 16 bases spanning the gap. Germline loops: CDR1 MDHEN, CDR2 SYDVKM. CDR3 length: 15 amino acids.

This clonotype came up many times. The V call is TRBV7-9, the J call TRBJ1-1, with unresolved D. Deletions cut 3 bases from V and 7 bases from J, with 9 bases between. CDR3 length: 12 amino acids. Germline V gene lookup returns CDR1 SEHNR and CDR2 FQNEAQ (reference sequence). DNA for the CDR3: TGTGCCAGCAGCTTCACGGACGGTGAAGCTTTCTTT. Residues: CASSFTDGEAFF.

The table lists this clonotype with many counts. The CDR3: CASIEDIPGNTIYF. The DNA of the CDR3 is TGTGCCAGCATAGAGGACATTCCTGGAAACACCATATATTTT. The rearrangement links TRBV2 to TRBJ1-3; perhaps TRBD1 as D (5 bases). Germline assignment: CDR1 SNHLY and CDR2 FYNNEI. The CDR3 length is 14 residues. Trimming pared 7 bases from V and 2 bases from J, leaving 12 bases between.

V is TRBV5-1 and J is TRBJ1-1; 7 bases agree with TRBD1. The CDR3 is 13 amino acids. V lost 3 bases and J lost 6; bases outside the gene matches: 5. The V gene's germline CDR1 is SGHRS and CDR2 YFSETQ. The CDR3 region has the DNA TGCGCCAGCAGCTCAGGGGGGGGAGCTGAAGCTTTCTTT. Residues: CASSSGGGAEAFF.

This clonotype was found a few times. The chain recombines TRBV6-1 with TRBJ1-4; D not certain. The CDR3 runs 14 residues. V was cut by 9 bases and J by 4 bases, with 15 bases left in between. Germline V gene sequence: CDR1 MNHNS, CDR2 SASEGT. The CDR3 nucleotides are TGTGCCAGTAGACCCACGGCAGATAATGAAAAACTGTTTTTT. Its translation is CASRPTADNEKLFF.

This clonotype appeared a few times. The CDR3: CASSPGLAGGEKYNEQFF. As DNA, the CDR3 is TGTGCCAGCAGCCCCGGACTAGCGGGAGGGGAAAAGTACAATGAGCAGTTCTTC. The V and J genes are TRBV9 and TRBJ2-1; 15 bases are shared with TRBD2. Germline CDR1 and CDR2: SGDLS and YYNGEE. The CDR3 contains 18 residues. The V segment lost 4 bases and the J segment 4 bases; nucleotides outside the gene matches: 9.

In its sample, this clonotype was seen many times. The gene calls are TRBV18 and TRBJ2-1; TRBD2 matches 14 bases. The V segment lost 5 bases and the J segment 8 bases; nucleotides outside the gene matches: 2. CDR1 and CDR2 (germline): KGHSH, LQKENI. The CDR3 spans 14 residues. CDR3 loop: CASSGTSGSYEQFF. CDR3 bases: TGTGCCAGCTCAGGGACTAGCGGGAGCTATGAGCAGTTCTTC.

This clonotype was counted between two and nine times. The rearrangement links TRBV7-9 to TRBJ2-5; D ambiguous. The CDR3 totals 16 residues. The ends were cut back, 5 bases at V and 2 bases at J, with 18 bases in the middle. Germline values: CDR1 SEHNR, CDR2 FQNEAQ (reference sequence). The CDR3 loop is CASSHEKGTVQETQYF. The CDR3 region has the DNA TGTGCCAGCAGCCACGAGAAGGGTACAGTACAAGAGACCCAGTACTTC.

The chain links TRBV29-1 to TRBJ2-6; no reliable D call. V shed 4 bases and J shed 4 bases, with 8 bases lying between them. The CDR3 is 13 amino acids. The germline gives CDR1 SQVTM, CDR2 ANQGSEA. CDR3 DNA: TGCAGCGTTGTGGGTGACGGGGCCAACGTCCTGACTTTC. This encodes CSVVGDGANVLTF.

There are a few counts of this clonotype. This chain links TRBV12-3 or TRBV12-4 with TRBJ2-1; 9 nucleotides agree with TRBD1. This CDR3 region has 12 residues. Trimming removed 11 bases from V and 5 bases from J; junction bases left unmatched: 4. The CDR3 region is CACGQGNNEQFF. The CDR3, as DNA: TGTGCCTGCGGACAGGGGAACAATGAGCAGTTCTTC.

V usage is TRBV7-9 and J usage is TRBJ2-7, with D perhaps matching TRBD1 (6 bases). The V and J ends lost 0 bases and 6 bases respectively, with 18 bases between them. Germline V gene sequence: CDR1 SEHNR, CDR2 FQNEAQ (reference sequence). This CDR3 region has 16 residues. The CDR3 DNA reads as TGTGCCAGCAGCTTAGCGCCTTCAGGGGTTGCGGGCGAGCAGTACTTC. Translating it yields CASSLAPSGVAGEQYF.

CDR3 residues: CSASGPRETQYF. The CDR3 nucleotides are TGCAGTGCTAGCGGGCCGCGGGAGACCCAGTACTTC. The J gene is TRBJ2-5, the V gene TRBV20-1; D unclear. This CDR3 contains 12 residues. Germline assignment: CDR1 DFQATT and CDR2 SNEGSKA (reference sequence). The ends were cut back, 3 bases at V and 5 bases at J, with 10 bases in the middle.

The rearrangement uses TRBV3-1 and TRBJ2-1; TRBD2 matches at 10 bases. V trimming: 7 bases; J trimming: 2 bases; junction bases outside the gene matches: 8. The CDR3 spans 16 residues. Germline values: CDR1 LGHDT, CDR2 YNNKEL (reference sequence). The CDR3 DNA reads TGTGCCAGCAAAAGCGGGAGGGCCTCAACCTACAATGAGCAGTTCTTC. This codes for CASKSGRASTYNEQFF.

This clonotype was seen many times. V gene TRBV18 combines with J gene TRBJ2-7; D is unclear. Between the trimmed V and J ends, which lost 0 bases and 1 base, there was a span of 7 bases. Germline CDR1 is KGHSH and CDR2 is LQKENI. There are 14 residues in the CDR3. The CDR3 region has the DNA TGTGCCAGCTCACCACCCTCAGAGTCCTACGAGCAGTACTTC. This gives the protein CASSPPSESYEQYF.

This clonotype was seen many times. This chain uses TRBV12-3 or TRBV12-4 with TRBJ1-2, with 8 bases fitting TRBD1. The ends lost 7 bases at V and 4 bases at J; junction bases unmatched: 14. The CDR3 has 16 amino acids. Here the CDR3 reads CASTTTMTGESYGYTF. The CDR3 DNA is TGTGCCAGCACCACGACGATGACAGGGGAAAGCTATGGCTACACCTTC.

This clonotype appeared many times. The chain combines TRBV25-1 with TRBJ2-7; 10 bases line up with TRBD1. V was pared by 5 bases and J by 3 bases, with 10 bases of the junction left unmatched. The CDR3 has 16 amino acids. Germline V lookup: CDR1 MGHDK, CDR2 SYGVNS. This CDR3 is CASSPPSGTGDYEQYF. The CDR3 coding sequence is TGTGCCAGCAGTCCACCCTCCGGGACAGGGGACTACGAGCAGTACTTC.

This clonotype was counted a few times. The rearrangement uses TRBV28 and TRBJ2-3; no firm D call. The ends were cut back, 5 bases at V and 4 bases at J, with 4 bases in the middle. Germline-derived CDR1 and CDR2 are MDHEN and SYDVKM. The CDR3 is 11 amino acids. The CDR3 protein is CASSTADTQYF. DNA for the CDR3: TGTGCCAGCAGTACGGCAGATACGCAGTATTTT.